This record looks at one TCR beta chain sequence and its context. CDR1 MNHEY and CDR2 SVGAGI come from the germline V gene. The CDR3 extends over 15 amino acids. With V trimmed by 5 bases and J by 7 bases, 7 bases remained unmatched. This record belongs to a study of blood T cell repertoires in COVID-19. Followed over time, Seattle patients had been enrolled while infection was active. Sequencing was performed with immunoSEQ multiplex PCR; in TCRdb, only in-frame clones are kept and a portion is missing. The profile shows fewer than 200,000 clones, 80% to 85% of them singletons. The clonotype comes from a woman in her seventies with COVID-19, enrolled during active disease. The chain combines TRBV6-5 with TRBJ2-2; 10 bases are a match to TRBD1. Sequencing was carried out using peripheral blood. The DNA for the CDR3 is TGTGCCAGCAGTCCACCGGGACAGGGGAGCGGGGAGCTGTTTTTT. Its translation is CASSPPGQGSGELFF.